These T cell receptor beta chains were read from a single sample in a study of control samples from healthy donors and cancer patients. Only in-frame clones appear in the TCRdb table, and some are missing; sequencing was by immunoSEQ multiplex PCR. The sample shows about 28,000 clones, approximately 90% of them seen only once. Sequencing was performed on PBMCs. Receptors originate from a woman aged 40 to 49 with lung cancer. Each CDR3 is given with its conserved first and last residue. D genes are given only for firm matches. The listing skips clone size in some rows; elsewhere it reads once, few, many or a size class.

V,size,J,D,DNA,CDR3
TRBV7-7,-,TRBJ2-5,TRBD2,TGTGCCAGCAGCTTACTTCCTAGCGGGGGGGCCGAGGAGACCCAGTACTTC,CASSLLPSGGAEETQYF
TRBV28,-,TRBJ2-6,-,TGTGCCAGCATCCCGGCGAAGGCCGGGGCCAACGTCCTGACTTTC,CASIPAKAGANVLTF
TRBV9,-,TRBJ2-5,TRBD2,TGTGCCAGCAGCGTAGGATTAGCGGGAAAGCAAGAGACCCAGTACTTC,CASSVGLAGKQETQYF
TRBV5-6,few,TRBJ1-6,-,TGTGCCAGCAGCTGGGATCCAGGGAGCAATTCACCCCTCCACTTT,CASSWDPGSNSPLHF
TRBV28,-,TRBJ1-5,TRBD1,TGTGCCAGCAGTCCACTGACAGGGGGCTACCAGCCCCAGCATTTT,CASSPLTGGYQPQHF
TRBV5-1,-,TRBJ2-3,TRBD1,TGCGCCAGCAGCCTTTACGGGACAGGCACAGATACGCAGTATTTT,CASSLYGTGTDTQYF
TRBV5-1,-,TRBJ1-4,-,TGCGCCAGCAGCTTGCGGGATATGAGAACTAATGAAAAACTGTTTTTT,CASSLRDMRTNEKLFF
TRBV29-1,-,TRBJ2-3,-,TGCAGCGCCCAGAGAGGGGCCCTCACAGATACGCAGTATTTT,CSAQRGALTDTQYF
TRBV7-9,-,TRBJ1-3,TRBD1,TGTGCCAGCAGCTGGGACAGGGCCTCTGGAAACACCATATATTTT,CASSWDRASGNTIYF
TRBV10-3,-,TRBJ2-5,TRBD2,TGTGCCATCAGTGCTTCGACTAGCTACCAAGAGACCCAGTACTTC,CAISASTSYQETQYF
TRBV7-8,-,TRBJ1-1,-,TGTGCCAGCAGCTTAGGGGGCGAGTACACTGAAGCTTTCTTT,CASSLGGEYTEAFF
TRBV2,-,TRBJ1-5,TRBD1,TGTGCCAGCAGTCGCGGGACAGGGGTGAGTCAGCCCCAGCATTTT,CASSRGTGVSQPQHF
TRBV2,-,TRBJ1-1,-,TGTGCCAGCAGAGAAGACAGCAACACTGAAGCTTTCTTT,CASREDSNTEAFF
TRBV7-2,-,TRBJ2-7,-,TGTGCCAGCAGCCCCACCGGCTACGAGCAGTACTTC,CASSPTGYEQYF
TRBV6-5,-,TRBJ1-2,TRBD1,TGTGCCAGCAGTTACCGCCAGACAGGGGGTGGCTACACCTTC,CASSYRQTGGGYTF
TRBV5-1,-,TRBJ2-5,-,TGCGCCAGCAGCTTGGGGATTGCAGAGACCCAGTACTTC,CASSLGIAETQYF
TRBV27,-,TRBJ1-1,-,TGTGCCAGCAGCACAGATTTAATGAACACTGAAGCTTTCTTT,CASSTDLMNTEAFF
TRBV3-1/TRBV3-2,-,TRBJ1-2,-,TGTGCCAGCAGCCTCCGATCCTATGGCTACACCTTC,CASSLRSYGYTF
TRBV10-3,-,TRBJ1-2,-,TGTGCCATCAGTGAAGGGACGGCAGCTAACTATGGCTACACCTTC,CAISEGTAANYGYTF
TRBV14,-,TRBJ1-2,-,TGTGCCAGCAGCTTAGCCGGGACCACCTATGGCTACACCTTC,CASSLAGTTYGYTF
TRBV9,-,TRBJ1-1,-,TGTGCCAGCAGCGAAAAGGGAAACACTGAAGCTTTCTTT,CASSEKGNTEAFF
TRBV5-5,-,TRBJ1-4,TRBD1,TGTGCCAGCAGCTTTACAGGGGGCGCCTTTAATGAAAAACTGTTTTTT,CASSFTGGAFNEKLFF
TRBV9,once,TRBJ1-1,-,TGTGCCAGCAGCGTAGTCCTGAACACTGAAGCTTTCTTT,CASSVVLNTEAFF
TRBV5-6,few,TRBJ2-5,TRBD2,TGTGCCAGCAGCTTGTCAGCGGGGAGAAAGACCCAGTACTTC,CASSLSAGRKTQYF
TRBV12-3/TRBV12-4,-,TRBJ1-2,-,TGTGCCAGCAGTCTTCAAGTCCTTTATGGCTACACCTTC,CASSLQVLYGYTF
TRBV7-3,-,TRBJ1-1,-,TGTGCCAGCAGCTTAACGCAGGGGACGCGAGACAAAGCTTTCTTT,CASSLTQGTRDKAFF
TRBV5-1,-,TRBJ2-7,TRBD2,TGCGCCAGCAGCTTGGCTGGGGGGGAGAGCGAGCAGTACTTC,CASSLAGGESEQYF
TRBV11-2,-,TRBJ2-7,TRBD1,TGTGCCAGCAGCTTAGACCCTCAACTGGGGACAGCAATCTACGAGCAGTACTTC,CASSLDPQLGTAIYEQYF
TRBV6-2/TRBV6-3,-,TRBJ1-5,-,TGTGCCAGCAGTCGGATACAGGGAGGGCATCAGCCCCAGCATTTT,CASSRIQGGHQPQHF
TRBV4-1,-,TRBJ2-1,TRBD2,TGCGCCAGCAGCCAAGATCTGTCTAGCGGGGGAGGGGCGCAGTTCTTC,CASSQDLSSGGGAQFF
TRBV15,-,TRBJ2-1,-,TGTGCCACCAGCAGAAGGTTGGGGAATGGGGTTAATGAGCAGTTCTTC,CATSRRLGNGVNEQFF